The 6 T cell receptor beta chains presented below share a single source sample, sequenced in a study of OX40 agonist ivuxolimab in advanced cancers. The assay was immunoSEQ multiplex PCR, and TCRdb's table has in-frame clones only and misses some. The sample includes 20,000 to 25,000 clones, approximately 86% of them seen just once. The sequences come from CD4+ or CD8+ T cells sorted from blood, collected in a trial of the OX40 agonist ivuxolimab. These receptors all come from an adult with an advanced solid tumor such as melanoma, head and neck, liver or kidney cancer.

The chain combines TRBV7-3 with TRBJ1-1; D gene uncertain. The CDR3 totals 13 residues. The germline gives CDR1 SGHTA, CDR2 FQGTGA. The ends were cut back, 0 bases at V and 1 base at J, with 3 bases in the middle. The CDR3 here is CASSLTPNTEAFF. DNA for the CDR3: TGTGCCAGCAGCTTAACTCCGAACACTGAAGCTTTCTTT.

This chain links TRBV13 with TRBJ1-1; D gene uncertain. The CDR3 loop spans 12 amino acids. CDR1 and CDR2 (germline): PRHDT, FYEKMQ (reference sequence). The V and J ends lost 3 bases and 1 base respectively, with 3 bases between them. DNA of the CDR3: TGTGCCAGCAGCTTCAGGAACACTGAAGCTTTCTTT. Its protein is CASSFRNTEAFF.

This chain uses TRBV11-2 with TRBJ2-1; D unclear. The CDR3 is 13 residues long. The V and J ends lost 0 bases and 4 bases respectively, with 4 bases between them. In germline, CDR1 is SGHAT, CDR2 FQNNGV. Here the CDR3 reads CASSLEGYNEQFF. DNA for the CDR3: TGTGCCAGCAGCTTAGAGGGTTACAATGAGCAGTTCTTC.

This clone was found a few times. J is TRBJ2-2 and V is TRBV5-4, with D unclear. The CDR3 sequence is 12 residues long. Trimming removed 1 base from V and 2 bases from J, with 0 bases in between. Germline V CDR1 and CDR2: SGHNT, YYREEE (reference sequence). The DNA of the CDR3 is TGTGCCAGCAGCTTGAACACCGGGGAGCTGTTTTTT. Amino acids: CASSLNTGELFF. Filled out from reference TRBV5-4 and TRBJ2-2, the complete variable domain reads ETGVTQSPTHLIKTRGQQVTLRCSSQSGHNTVSWYQQALGQGPQFIFQYYREEENGRGNFPPRFSGLQFPNYSSELNVNALELDDSALYLCASSLNTGELFFGEGSRLTVL.

CDR3 loop: CASSLMGQGPYSTDTQYF. For the CDR3, the DNA is TGTGCCAGCAGCTTGATGGGACAGGGGCCGTACAGCACAGATACGCAGTATTTT. This chain uses TRBV5-6 with TRBJ2-3; the match to TRBD1 covers 10 bases. The CDR3 is 18 amino acids. V was pared by 1 base and J by 0 bases, with 8 bases of the junction left unmatched. Per germline, CDR1 SGHDT and CDR2 YYEEEE.

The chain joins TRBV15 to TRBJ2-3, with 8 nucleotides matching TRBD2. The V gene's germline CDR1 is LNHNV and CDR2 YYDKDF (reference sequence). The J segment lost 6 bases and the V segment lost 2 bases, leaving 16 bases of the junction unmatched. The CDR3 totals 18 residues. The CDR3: CATSRPLTSEAFGDTQYF. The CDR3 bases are TGTGCCACCAGCAGACCTCTGACTAGCGAGGCTTTTGGGGATACGCAGTATTTT. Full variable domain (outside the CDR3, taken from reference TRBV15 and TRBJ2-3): DAMVIQNPRYQVTQFGKPVTLSCSQTLNHNVMYWYQQKSSQAPKLLFHYYDKDFNNEADTPDNFQSRRPNTSFCFLDIRSPGLGDTAMYLCATSRPLTSEAFGDTQYFGPGTRLTVL.